The text below deals with one T cell receptor (beta chain). Ages ranged from about 18 to 89 years, with residence in about two dozen US areas. This entry is derived from a study of blood T cell repertoires in COVID-19. CDR3 length equals 15 residues. CDR1 MNHEY and CDR2 SVGEGT come from the germline V gene. After removal of 2 bases from V and 8 bases from J, the junction contained 6 bases not matched to a gene. The method was immunoSEQ multiplex PCR; TCRdb's version includes in-frame clones alone and lacks a portion of them. The sample consists of 250,000 to 300,000 clones, approximately 91% of them appearing once.

The genes are TRBV6-2 or TRBV6-3 and TRBJ1-6; 7 positions agree with TRBD1. This clonotype was sampled from a woman aged 40 to 55 with acute COVID-19. Input material: PBMCs or T cells enriched from blood (not recorded which). CDR3 in DNA: TGTGCCAGCAGTTACATCCCACAGGGGTATTCACCCCTCCACTTT. Translating gives CASSYIPQGYSPLHF.